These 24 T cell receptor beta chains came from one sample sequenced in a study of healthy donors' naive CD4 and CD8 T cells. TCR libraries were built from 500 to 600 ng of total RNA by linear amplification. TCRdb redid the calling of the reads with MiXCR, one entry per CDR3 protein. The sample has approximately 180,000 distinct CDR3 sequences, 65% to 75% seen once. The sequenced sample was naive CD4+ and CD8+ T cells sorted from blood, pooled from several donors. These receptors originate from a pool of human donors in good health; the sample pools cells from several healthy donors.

The CDR3 loop reads CASSYSEGHLQETQYF. CDR3 nucleotide sequence: TGTGCCAGCAGTTACTCGGAGGGTCACTTACAAGAGACCCAGTACTTC. The rearrangement uses TRBV6-5 and TRBJ2-5, with TRBD2 as a possible D gene (6 bases). V was clipped by 0 bases and J by 2 bases, with 13 bases between them. The length of the CDR3 is 16 residues. The germline CDR1 and CDR2 sequences are MNHEY and SVGAGI.

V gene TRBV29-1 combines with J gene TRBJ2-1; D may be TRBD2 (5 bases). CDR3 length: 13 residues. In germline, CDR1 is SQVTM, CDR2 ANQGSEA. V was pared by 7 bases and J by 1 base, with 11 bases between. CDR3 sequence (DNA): TGCAGCGGCAGGACTGGATCCTACAATGAGCAGTTCTTC. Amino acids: CSGRTGSYNEQFF.

For the CDR3, the DNA is TGTGCCAGTAGTGTAACAGGGATCGATGAGCAGTTCTTC. This gives the protein CASSVTGIDEQFF. The rearrangement joins TRBV19 to TRBJ2-1; the D gene is possibly TRBD1 (6 bases). The CDR3 is 13 residues long. Per the germline V gene, CDR1 is LNHDA and CDR2 is SQIVND (reference sequence). V shed 5 bases and J shed 8 bases, with 13 bases lying between them.

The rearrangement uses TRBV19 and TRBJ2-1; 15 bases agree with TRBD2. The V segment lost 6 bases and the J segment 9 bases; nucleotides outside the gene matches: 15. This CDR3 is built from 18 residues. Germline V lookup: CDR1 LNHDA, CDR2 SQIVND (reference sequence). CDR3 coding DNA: TGTGCCAGTAGAGGAACTGAGGGACTAGCGGGAGGTCGGGGTGAGCAGTTCTTC. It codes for CASRGTEGLAGGRGEQFF.

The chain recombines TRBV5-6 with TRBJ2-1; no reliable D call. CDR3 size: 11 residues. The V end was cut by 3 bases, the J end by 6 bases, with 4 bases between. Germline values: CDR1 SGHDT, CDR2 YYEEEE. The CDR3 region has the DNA TGTGCCAGCAGCTGGACCAATGAGCAGTTCTTC. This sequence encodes CASSWTNEQFF.

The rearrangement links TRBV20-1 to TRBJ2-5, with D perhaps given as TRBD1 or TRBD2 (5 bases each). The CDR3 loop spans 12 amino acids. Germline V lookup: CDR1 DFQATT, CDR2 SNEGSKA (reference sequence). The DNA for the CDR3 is TGCACTGGGGGACGCTTCCAAGAGACCCAGTACTTC. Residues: CTGGRFQETQYF.

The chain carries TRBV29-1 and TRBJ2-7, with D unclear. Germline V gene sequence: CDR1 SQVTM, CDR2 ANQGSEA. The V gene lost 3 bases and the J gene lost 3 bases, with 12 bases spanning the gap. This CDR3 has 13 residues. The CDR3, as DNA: TGCAGCGTTGAGTCTCAGGAAAACTACGAGCAGTACTTC. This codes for CSVESQENYEQYF.

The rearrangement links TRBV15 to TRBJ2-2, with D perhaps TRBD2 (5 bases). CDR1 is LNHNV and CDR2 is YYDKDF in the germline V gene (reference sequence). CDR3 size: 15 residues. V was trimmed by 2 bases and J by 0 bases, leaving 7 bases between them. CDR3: CATSRSGANTGELFF. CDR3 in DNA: TGTGCCACCAGCAGAAGCGGAGCGAACACCGGGGAGCTGTTTTTT.

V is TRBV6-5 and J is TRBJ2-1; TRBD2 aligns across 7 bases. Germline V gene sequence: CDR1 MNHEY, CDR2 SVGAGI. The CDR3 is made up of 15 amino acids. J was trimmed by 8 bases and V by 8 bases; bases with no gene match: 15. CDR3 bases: TGTGCCAGCTGGGACTACAAAAGAGGGAGCTATGAGCAGTTCTTC. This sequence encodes CASWDYKRGSYEQFF.

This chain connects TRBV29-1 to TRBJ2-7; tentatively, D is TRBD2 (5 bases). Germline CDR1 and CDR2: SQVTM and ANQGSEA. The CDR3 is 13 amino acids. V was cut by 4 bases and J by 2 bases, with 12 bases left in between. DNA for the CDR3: TGCAGCGTTGTTCACAGAGGGACCTACGAGCAGTACTTC. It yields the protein CSVVHRGTYEQYF.

Here the CDR3 DNA reads TGCAGCGCCAAGGGACAGCCCGGGACTAGCGGGACCAACAGCCCAGATACGCAGTATTTT. Amino acid sequence: CSAKGQPGTSGTNSPDTQYF. The chain couples TRBV29-1 to TRBJ2-3; 13 nucleotides agree with TRBD2. V was clipped by 7 bases and J by 4 bases; unmatched bases: 23. CDR3 size: 20 residues. CDR1 and CDR2 from the germline V gene are SQVTM and ANQGSEA.

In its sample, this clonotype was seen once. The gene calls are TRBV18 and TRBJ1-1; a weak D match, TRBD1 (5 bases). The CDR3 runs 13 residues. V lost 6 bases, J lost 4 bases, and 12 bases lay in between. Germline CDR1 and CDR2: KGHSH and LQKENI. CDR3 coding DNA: TGTGCCAGCTCTGACAGCCTAGGCACTGAAGCTTTCTTT. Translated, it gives CASSDSLGTEAFF.

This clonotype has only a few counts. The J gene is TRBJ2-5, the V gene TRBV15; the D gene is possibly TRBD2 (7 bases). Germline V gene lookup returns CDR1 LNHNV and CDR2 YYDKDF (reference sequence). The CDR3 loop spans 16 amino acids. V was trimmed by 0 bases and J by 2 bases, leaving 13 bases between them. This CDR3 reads CATSRDGRGTQETQYF. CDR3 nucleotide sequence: TGTGCCACCAGCAGAGATGGGCGGGGGACACAAGAGACCCAGTACTTC.

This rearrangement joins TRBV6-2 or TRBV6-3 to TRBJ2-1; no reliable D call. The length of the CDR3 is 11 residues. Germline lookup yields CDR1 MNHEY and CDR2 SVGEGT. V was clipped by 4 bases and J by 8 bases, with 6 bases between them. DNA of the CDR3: TGTGCCAGCAGTTTGTGGGATGAGCAGTTCTTC. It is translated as CASSLWDEQFF.

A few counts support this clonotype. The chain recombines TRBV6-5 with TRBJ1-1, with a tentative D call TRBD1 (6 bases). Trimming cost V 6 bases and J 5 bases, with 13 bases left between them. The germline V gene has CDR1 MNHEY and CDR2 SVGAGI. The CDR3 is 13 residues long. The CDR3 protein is CASREQGLTEAFF. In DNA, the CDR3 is TGTGCCAGCAGGGAACAGGGTTTGACTGAAGCTTTCTTT.

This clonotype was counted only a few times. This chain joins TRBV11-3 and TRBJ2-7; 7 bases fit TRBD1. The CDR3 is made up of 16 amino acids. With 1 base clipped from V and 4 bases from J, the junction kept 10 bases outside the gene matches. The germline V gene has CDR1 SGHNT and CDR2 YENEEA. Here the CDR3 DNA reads TGTGCCAGCAGCTTAGGATCTTGGGGGACAGATTACGAGCAGTACGTC. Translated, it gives CASSLGSWGTDYEQYV.

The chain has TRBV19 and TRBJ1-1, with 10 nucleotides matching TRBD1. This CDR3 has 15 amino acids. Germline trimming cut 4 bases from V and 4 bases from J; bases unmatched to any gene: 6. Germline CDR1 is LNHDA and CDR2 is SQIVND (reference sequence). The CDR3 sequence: CASSKVGTGVTEAFF. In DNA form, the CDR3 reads TGTGCCAGTAGTAAGGTAGGGACAGGGGTCACTGAAGCTTTCTTT.

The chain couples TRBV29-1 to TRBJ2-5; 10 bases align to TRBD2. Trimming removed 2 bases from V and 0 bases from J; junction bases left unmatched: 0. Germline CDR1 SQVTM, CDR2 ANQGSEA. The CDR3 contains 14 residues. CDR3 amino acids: CSVELAGDQETQYF. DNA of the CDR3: TGCAGCGTTGAACTAGCGGGGGACCAAGAGACCCAGTACTTC.

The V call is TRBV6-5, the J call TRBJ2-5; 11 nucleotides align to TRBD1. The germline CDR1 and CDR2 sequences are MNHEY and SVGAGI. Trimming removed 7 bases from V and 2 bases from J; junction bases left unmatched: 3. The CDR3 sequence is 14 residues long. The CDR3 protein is CASTRDRGQETQYF. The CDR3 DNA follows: TGTGCCAGCACCAGGGACAGGGGGCAAGAGACCCAGTACTTC.

The CDR3 loop is CSVATGVGANVLTF. CDR3 sequence (DNA): TGCAGCGTTGCGACAGGGGTCGGGGCCAACGTCCTGACTTTC. The chain has TRBV29-1 and TRBJ2-6; 8 positions match TRBD1. The CDR3 extends over 14 amino acids. V was clipped by 4 bases and J by 4 bases; unmatched bases: 3. Germline-derived CDR1 and CDR2 are SQVTM and ANQGSEA.

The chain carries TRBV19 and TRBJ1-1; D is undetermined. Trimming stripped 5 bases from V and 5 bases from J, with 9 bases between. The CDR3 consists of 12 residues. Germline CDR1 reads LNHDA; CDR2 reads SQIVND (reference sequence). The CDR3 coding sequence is TGTGCCAGTAGTTTCCAGGAAACTGAAGCTTTCTTT. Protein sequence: CASSFQETEAFF.

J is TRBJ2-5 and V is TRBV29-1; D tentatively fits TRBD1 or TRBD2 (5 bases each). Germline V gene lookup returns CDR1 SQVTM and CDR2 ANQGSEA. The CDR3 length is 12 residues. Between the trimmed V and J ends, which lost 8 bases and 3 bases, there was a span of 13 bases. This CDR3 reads CSLTGTEETQYF. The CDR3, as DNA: TGCAGCCTAACCGGGACGGAAGAGACCCAGTACTTC.

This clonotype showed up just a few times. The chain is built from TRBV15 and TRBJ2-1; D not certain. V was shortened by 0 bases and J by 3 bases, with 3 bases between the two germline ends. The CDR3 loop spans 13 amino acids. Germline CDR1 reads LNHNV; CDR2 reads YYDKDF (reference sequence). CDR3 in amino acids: CATSRDSYNEQFF. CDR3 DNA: TGTGCCACCAGCAGAGATAGCTACAATGAGCAGTTCTTC. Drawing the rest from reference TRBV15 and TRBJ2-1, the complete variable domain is DAMVIQNPRYQVTQFGKPVTLSCSQTLNHNVMYWYQQKSSQAPKLLFHYYDKDFNNEADTPDNFQSRRPNTSFCFLDIRSPGLGDTAMYLCATSRDSYNEQFFGPGTRLTVL.

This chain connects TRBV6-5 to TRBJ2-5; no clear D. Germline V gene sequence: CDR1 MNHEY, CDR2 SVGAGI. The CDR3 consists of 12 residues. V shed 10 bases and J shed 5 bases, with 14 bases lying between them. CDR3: CAIKTERETQYF. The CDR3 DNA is TGTGCCATCAAGACCGAACGGGAGACCCAGTACTTC.